These T cell receptor beta chains were read from a single sample in a study of T cell repertoires in cytomegalovirus infection. MiXCR, applied by TCRdb to the reads, yields one record per CDR3 protein. The profile shows over 100,000 distinct CDR3 sequences, about 15% of them singletons. The specimen was PBMCs. The receptors originated from a human donor in good health (CMV status not recorded). Some clones in this sample may be carry-over from other donors' samples. CDR3s include the opening cysteine and the closing phenylalanine or tryptophan.

TRBJ1-4,14,TRBV27,CASSLLGTGGLLFF
TRBJ1-2,14,TRBV12-3/TRBV12-4,CASSLGGGGYGYTF
TRBJ2-1,15,TRBV12-3/TRBV12-4,CASTSDRGPYNEQFF
TRBJ1-5,12,TRBV28,CASSEGNQPQHF
TRBJ2-3,18,TRBV12-3/TRBV12-4,CASSTWTDPARGTDTQYF
TRBJ1-5,15,TRBV28,CASSPYREFDQPQHF
TRBJ1-2,14,TRBV7-2,CASSEGGSLLGYTF
TRBJ2-3,17,TRBV7-3,CASSLSGTGLTRGTQYF
TRBJ1-1,10,TRBV2,CASSEKEKKF
TRBJ2-2,15,TRBV4-2,CASSPRLANTGELFF
TRBJ1-2,15,TRBV7-2,CASSGYRGTNYGYTF
TRBJ1-1,13,TRBV7-9,CASTPTGVTEAFF
TRBJ1-2,14,TRBV28,CASSSGTPWGGYTF
TRBJ2-6,18,TRBV7-9,CASIRSGQGFPGANVLTF
TRBJ1-2,15,TRBV7-9,CASSLSTGGGGGYTF
TRBJ2-1,15,TRBV15,CATSRDGLASDEQFF
TRBJ1-1,19,TRBV7-8,CASSLASKPGLPPGTEAFF
TRBJ2-5,15,TRBV7-2,CASSLDRTPGETQYF